The 2 T cell receptor beta chains in this list originate from one sample, sequenced in a study of vaccination effects on CD4 cells after COVID-19. Clones were sequenced by immunoSEQ multiplex PCR, and TCRdb holds only the in-frame ones, with some missing. The table has 35,000 to 45,000 clones, 70% to 85% seen once; the top ten hold less than 2%. Antigen-specific CD4+ T cells were first expanded with viral peptide pools by the ViraFEST assay and only then sequenced. Culture proceeded for more than 8 days, and CD4+ T cells were then isolated. The cohort was immunized with two doses of either the BNT162b2 or mRNA-1273 vaccine. These receptors' antigens are unknown. The sample consisted of CD4+ T cells from PBMCs cultured with HCoV-NL63 spike peptides, taken after COVID-19 vaccination. The receptor source for this set is a human donor who received a COVID-19 vaccine. Some clones in this sample may be carry-over from other donors' samples.

The genes are TRBV20-1 and TRBJ1-4, with D unresolved. Germline assignment: CDR1 DFQATT and CDR2 SNEGSKA (reference sequence). The V and J ends lost 3 bases and 0 bases respectively, with 11 bases between them. CDR3 length: 15 amino acids. The CDR3 reads CSASRADSTNEKLFF. The CDR3 nucleotides read TGCAGTGCTAGTAGGGCCGACTCAACTAATGAAAAACTGTTTTTT.

This sequence joins TRBV24-1 and TRBJ2-2, with 9 bases identical to TRBD1. Unmatched junction bases numbered 5, after V lost 9 bases and J lost 7 bases. CDR1 is KGHDR and CDR2 is SFDVKD in the germline V gene. The CDR3 has 13 residues. The CDR3: CATETGGYGELFF. The CDR3 DNA follows: TGTGCCACCGAGACAGGGGGATACGGGGAGCTGTTTTTT.